The 13 T cell receptor beta chains below all came from one sample that was sequenced in a study of Ad26.COV2.S vaccination and SARS-CoV-2 variants (dated by TCRdb to the early 2020s). The sample's time point label, decoded: individuals recovered from natural SARS-CoV-2 infection. Preparation of the library involved the immunoSEQ multiplex PCR assay. TCRdb retrieved this table from immuneACCESS and kept in-frame rearrangements only. Not all clones are present; in checked studies, unresolved V genes account for under half, and no reason is known for the remainder. This sample gives around 7,000 clones in total; 84% of them show up just once. The ten biggest clones cover 25% to 30% of the sample. The starting material was peripheral blood, obtained after recovery from COVID-19. These receptors came from a human donor who had recovered from COVID-19.

The V and J genes are TRBV18 and TRBJ2-7; the match to TRBD2 covers 8 bases. Germline assignment: CDR1 KGHSH and CDR2 LQKENI. This CDR3 has 16 amino acids. V was clipped by 6 bases and J by 2 bases; unmatched bases: 12. The CDR3 spells CASSPYGTSGAYEQYF. The DNA of the CDR3 is TGTGCCAGCTCGCCCTACGGTACTAGCGGAGCCTACGAGCAGTACTTC.

The chain combines TRBV6-5 with TRBJ1-5; D possibly corresponds to TRBD1 (5 bases). The germline V gene encodes CDR1 MNHEY and CDR2 SVGAGI. The ends were cut back, 7 bases at V and 3 bases at J, with 13 bases in the middle. The CDR3 is 14 residues long. The CDR3 region is CASMGWGDNQPQHF. Here the CDR3 DNA reads TGTGCCAGCATGGGGTGGGGGGACAATCAGCCCCAGCATTTT.

The chain employs TRBV7-2 and TRBJ2-3; D remains unclear. Germline loops: CDR1 SGHTA, CDR2 FQGNSA. With 2 bases removed from V and 0 bases from J, the gap between germline ends came to 12 bases. This CDR3 region has 16 residues. Written as DNA, the CDR3 is TGTGCCAGCAGCTTACAGGCGAGTTCTAGCACAGATACGCAGTATTTT. This encodes CASSLQASSSTDTQYF.

The chain has TRBV7-2 and TRBJ2-7; 7 bases are a match to TRBD2. The trim removed 4 bases at V and 5 bases at J, leaving 8 bases unmatched. The CDR3 has 14 amino acids. From germline, CDR1 is SGHTA and CDR2 FQGNSA. The CDR3 DNA is TGTGCCAGCAGCTGGCCTGGGAGGGTAAACGAGCAGTACTTC. Translation gives CASSWPGRVNEQYF.

DNA of the CDR3: TGTGCCACCAGTGAAGGAGGTAAACCCTACAATGAGCAGTTCTTC. Amino acid sequence: CATSEGGKPYNEQFF. The rearrangement links TRBV24-1 to TRBJ2-1; D may be TRBD2 (5 bases). CDR1 is KGHDR, CDR2 SFDVKD, per germline. The CDR3 runs to 15 residues. Deletions cut 4 bases from V and 2 bases from J, with 11 bases between.

The chain employs TRBV18 and TRBJ1-4; D is undetermined. The CDR3 has 16 amino acids. Germline CDR1 KGHSH, CDR2 LQKENI. Deletions cut 2 bases from V and 0 bases from J, with 10 bases between. CDR3 residues: CASSPDLTTTNEKLFF. Written as DNA, the CDR3 is TGTGCCAGCTCACCAGACCTGACGACAACTAATGAAAAACTGTTTTTT.

The chain joins TRBV5-1 to TRBJ2-5; no firm D call. V was trimmed by 1 base and J by 2 bases, leaving 6 bases between them. The CDR3 sequence is 13 residues long. Germline V CDR1 and CDR2: SGHRS, YFSETQ. The CDR3 protein is CASSLLGQETQYF. The CDR3 DNA follows: TGCGCCAGCAGCTTGTTGGGGCAAGAGACCCAGTACTTC. Together with reference TRBV5-1 and TRBJ2-5, the CDR3 gives the full variable domain: KAGVTQTPRYLIKTRGQQVTLSCSPISGHRSVSWYQQTPGQGLQFLFEYFSETQRNKGNFPGRFSGRQFSNSRSEMNVSTLELGDSALYLCASSLLGQETQYFGPGTRLLVL.

The chain carries TRBV18 and TRBJ2-5, with 12 nucleotides matching TRBD2. V lost 1 base and J lost 4; bases outside the gene matches: 1. CDR1 is KGHSH and CDR2 is LQKENI in the germline V gene. The CDR3 extends over 15 amino acids. The DNA for the CDR3 is TGTGCCAGCTCACCACAACTAGCGGGAGGAGAGACCCAGTACTTC. The encoded protein is CASSPQLAGGETQYF.

The chain couples TRBV29-1 to TRBJ1-4, with D maybe TRBD1 (5 bases). Germline V gene lookup returns CDR1 SQVTM and CDR2 ANQGSEA. The germline V and J ends were trimmed by 4 bases and 8 bases, with 11 bases remaining between them. The CDR3 consists of 12 residues. The CDR3 loop is CSVGREGEKLFF. The DNA for the CDR3 is TGCAGCGTTGGCAGGGAGGGAGAAAAACTGTTTTTT.

This chain uses TRBV23-1 with TRBJ1-4; unclear D gene. TRBV23-1 is annotated as an ORF whose role is uncertain. This CDR3 region has 16 residues. Trimming cost V 3 bases and J 0 bases, with 11 bases left between them. The DNA for the CDR3 is TGCGCCAGCAGTCATGGGAGAGGTGCAACTAATGAAAAACTGTTTTTT. Amino acid sequence: CASSHGRGATNEKLFF.

V is TRBV7-9 and J is TRBJ2-7, with TRBD2 matching 10 bases. The CDR3 extends over 16 amino acids. V trimming: 1 base; J trimming: 6 bases; junction bases outside the gene matches: 9. The V gene's germline CDR1 is SEHNR and CDR2 FQNEAQ (reference sequence). CDR3 in amino acids: CASSLGSGGAVFEQYF. The CDR3 DNA sequence: TGTGCCAGCAGCTTAGGGAGCGGGGGGGCCGTGTTCGAGCAGTACTTC.

The rearrangement uses TRBV19 and TRBJ2-7; a weak D match, TRBD1 (6 bases). This CDR3 comprises 14 residues. The ends were cut back, 2 bases at V and 3 bases at J, with 11 bases in the middle. The germline V gene has CDR1 LNHDA and CDR2 SQIVND (reference sequence). CDR3 protein: CASSIRGWSYEQYF. CDR3 coding DNA: TGTGCCAGTAGTATAAGGGGGTGGAGCTACGAGCAGTACTTC.

The CDR3 DNA reads as TGTGCCAGCTCACCAAGAAGGACAGGGGTCGGCACCGGGGAGCTGTTTTTT. This gives the protein CASSPRRTGVGTGELFF. The chain is built from TRBV18 and TRBJ2-2; TRBD1 matches at 9 bases. CDR3 length equals 17 residues. The germline gives CDR1 KGHSH, CDR2 LQKENI. V gave up 2 bases and J gave up 4 bases; unmatched junction bases: 8.